The present T cell receptor beta chain was sequenced within a study of T cell responses to AZD1222 COVID-19 vaccine (dated by TCRdb to 2020 to 2022). Concerning the study at large: AZD1222 recipients given second doses at about 4 weeks or at about 12 weeks were pooled, since spike-specific TCR depth and breadth were not found to differ between the two schedules. Trial participants were enrolled by age into subgroups of 18-55, 56-69 and 70-plus years, and 148, 28 and 57 TCR-sequenced participants, respectively, were included in these subgroups. TCR sequencing covered more than 230 trial participants: 207 given two doses of AZD1222 and approximately 26 given two doses of MenACWY control vaccine.

The CDR3 regions of human TCRbeta chains were analyzed by immunosequencing. The study's processing was this. TCRs in the repertoires were compared against a reference library of SARS-CoV-2-specific TCRs that had been generated with the MIRA antigen-specificity platform. Breadth was defined as the fraction of unique TCRs that were SARS-CoV-2-associated, and depth was defined as the fraction of total T cells that were SARS-CoV-2-associated. Using the MIRA data, each spike-specific TCR was assigned both to the spike region to which the TCR was reactive and to a CD4 or CD8 class. Log10-transformed breadth and depth values were compared by one-way ANOVA with Sidak's multiple comparisons tests. In its TCRdb copy, this immuneACCESS table keeps in-frame sequences only and misses some clones. Where compared with another copy, unresolved V genes explain less than half of these, and the others have no known cause. D and trimming were read from the DNA, whereas the V and J calls and clone size are those reported in that table. This sample is represented by 110,000 to 150,000 clones; over 90% of them were singletons. Of the sample, under 6.5% is held by the ten largest clones.

A word on this clone: Its antigen remains unidentified. Within one base of it there is no much larger clone, and no base qualities were kept.

This sample's time point label indicates: baseline before first vaccination. Vaccinee samples came from UK trials COV001 and COV002, including a single-blind randomized controlled phase 2/3 trial of AZD1222 (ChAdOx1 nCoV-19) in healthy adults. Trial participant PBMC samples were collected at day 0 and day 28 after the second dose for TCRbeta chain sequencing. V is shortened by 5 bases, J by 5 bases, and the region joining them spans 15 bases. Its CDR3 holds 14 amino acids, cysteine through phenylalanine. Solely the CDR3 DNA is kept, with 42 bases framed from the first base. CDR1 and CDR2 were assigned from the germline V gene as MGHRA and YSYEKL. General findings and caveats noted by the study authors: Reportedly, close to half of the unique spike-specific TCRs recognized epitopes lying outside the regions that are mutated in the B.1.351 and B.1.1.7 variants. A significant rise in spike-specific TCR breadth and depth was observed after two AZD1222 doses relative to day 0 and relative to MenACWY recipients. The 56-69-year group was small, and its depth increase did not reach significance, likely because of low power. Conclusions about previously exposed vaccinees are limited, since just a handful of AZD1222 recipients were seropositive for SARS-CoV-2 at baseline. No day 14 peak-response samples were available, so repertoires were characterized only after the peak T cell response. Most participants were white British and females outnumbered males, and the authors suggested that clonal diversity may have been underestimated. Vaccine-associated CD4 TCRs spanned the whole spike protein, with dominant responses in regions 160-218 and 743-854.

The rearranged segments are TRBV4-1 and TRBJ1-1, with TRBD1 as a weak D call on 6 bases. The sequencing here drew on peripheral blood, taken on day 0 of AZD1222 vaccination. This TCR derives from an adult in good health. The DNA sequence is as follows: TGCGCCAGCAGCTCACAGGGACTCGGGACTGAAGCTTTCTTT. It encodes CASSSQGLGTEAFF.